This record covers a single T cell receptor beta chain. The sample belongs to a study of blood T cell repertoires in COVID-19. Overall study: Samples came from the United States, Italy and Spain, spanning acute and convalescent COVID-19.

Clinical history reported by participants formed the basis on which cohorts were assigned. As handled by the study authors: Nucleated cell number was recorded as an estimate derived from reference gene primer amplification. The protocol was immunoSEQ multiplex PCR, while the TCRdb copy is restricted to in-frame clones and leaves out a portion. D and trimming come from the DNA, and the V and J calls and clone size come from that table. The sample includes 65,000 or so clones, roughly 70% of them seen just once. This CDR3 is built from 14 residues. The germline gives CDR1 SGDLS, CDR2 YYNGEE. With 5 bases removed from V and 0 bases from J, the gap between germline ends came to 9 bases.

The chain joins TRBV9 to TRBJ1-3; the D gene is possibly TRBD1 (5 bases). The sequence came from a woman aged 60-75 years who had been exposed to COVID-19. The material sequenced was PBMCs or T cells enriched from blood (not recorded which). In DNA, the CDR3 is TGTGCCAGCAGATGGGGCCTCTCTGGAAACACCATATATTTT. Its protein product is CASRWGLSGNTIYF.